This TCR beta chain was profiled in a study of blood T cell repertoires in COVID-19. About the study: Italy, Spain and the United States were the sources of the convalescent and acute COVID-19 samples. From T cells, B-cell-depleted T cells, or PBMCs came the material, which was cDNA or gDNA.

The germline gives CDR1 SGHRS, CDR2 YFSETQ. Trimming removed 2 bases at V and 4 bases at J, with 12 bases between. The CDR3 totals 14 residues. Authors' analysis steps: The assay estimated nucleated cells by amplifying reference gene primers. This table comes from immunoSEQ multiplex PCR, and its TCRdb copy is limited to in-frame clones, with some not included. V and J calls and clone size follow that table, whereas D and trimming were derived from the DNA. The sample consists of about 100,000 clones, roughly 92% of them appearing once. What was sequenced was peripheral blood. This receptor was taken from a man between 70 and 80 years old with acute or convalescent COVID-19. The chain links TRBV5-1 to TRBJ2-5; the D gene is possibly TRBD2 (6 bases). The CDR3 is CASSFNRGGETQYF. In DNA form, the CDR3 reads TGCGCCAGCAGCTTCAACCGGGGAGGAGAGACCCAGTACTTC.